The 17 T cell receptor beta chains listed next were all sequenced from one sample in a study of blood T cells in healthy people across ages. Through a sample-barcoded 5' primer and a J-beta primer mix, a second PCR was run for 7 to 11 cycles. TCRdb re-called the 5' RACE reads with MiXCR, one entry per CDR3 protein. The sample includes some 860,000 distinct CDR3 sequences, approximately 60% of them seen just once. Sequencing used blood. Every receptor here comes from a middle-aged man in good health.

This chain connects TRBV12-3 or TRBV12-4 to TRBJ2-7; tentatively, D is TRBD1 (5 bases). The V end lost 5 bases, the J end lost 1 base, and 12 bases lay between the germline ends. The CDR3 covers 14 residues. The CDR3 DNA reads TGTGCCAGCAGTGGGGCTTTTGCATCCTACGAGCAGTACTTC. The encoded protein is CASSGAFASYEQYF.

CDR3 residues: CASSLGIESYNEQFF. CDR3 nucleotides: TGTGCCAGCAGCTTGGGGATTGAATCCTACAATGAGCAGTTCTTC. The genes are TRBV7-2 and TRBJ2-1, with D unresolved. Germline V gives CDR1 SGHTA, CDR2 FQGNSA. The CDR3 has 15 residues. V lost 3 bases and J lost 1, with 10 bases in between.

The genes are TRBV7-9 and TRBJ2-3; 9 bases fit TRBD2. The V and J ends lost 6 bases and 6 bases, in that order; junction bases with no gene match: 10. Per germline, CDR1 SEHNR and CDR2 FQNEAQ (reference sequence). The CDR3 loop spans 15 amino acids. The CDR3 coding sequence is TGTGCCAGCAGTCCGGGGACTAGCTATAGGGATACGCAGTATTTT. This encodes CASSPGTSYRDTQYF. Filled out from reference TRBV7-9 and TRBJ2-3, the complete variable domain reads DTGVSQNPRHKITKRGQNVTFRCDPISEHNRLYWYRQTLGQGPEFLTYFQNEAQLEKSRLLSDRFSAERPKGSFSTLEIQRTEQGDSAMYLCASSPGTSYRDTQYFGPGTRLTVL.

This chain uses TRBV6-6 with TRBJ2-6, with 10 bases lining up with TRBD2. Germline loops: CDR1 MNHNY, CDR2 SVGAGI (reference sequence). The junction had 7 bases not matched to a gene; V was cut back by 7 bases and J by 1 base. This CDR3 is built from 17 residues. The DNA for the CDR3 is TGTGCCAGCACCCCGGGACTAGCGCGATCTGGGGCCAACGTCCTGACTTTC. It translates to CASTPGLARSGANVLTF.

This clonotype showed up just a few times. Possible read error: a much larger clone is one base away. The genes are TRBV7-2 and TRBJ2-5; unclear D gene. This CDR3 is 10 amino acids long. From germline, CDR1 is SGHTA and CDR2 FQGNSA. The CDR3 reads CASSLEAQYF. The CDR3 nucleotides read TGTGCCAGCAGCTTAGAGGCCCAGTACTTC.

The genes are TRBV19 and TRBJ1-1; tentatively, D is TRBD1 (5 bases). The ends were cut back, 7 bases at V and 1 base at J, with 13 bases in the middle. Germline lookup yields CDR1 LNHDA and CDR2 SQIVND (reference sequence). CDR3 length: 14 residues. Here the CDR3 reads CASNWGSSNTEAFF. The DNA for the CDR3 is TGTGCCAGTAACTGGGGCAGCTCGAACACTGAAGCTTTCTTT.

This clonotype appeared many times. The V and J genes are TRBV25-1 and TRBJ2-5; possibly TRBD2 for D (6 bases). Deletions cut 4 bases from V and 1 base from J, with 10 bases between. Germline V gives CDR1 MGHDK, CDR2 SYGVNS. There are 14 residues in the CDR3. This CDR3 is CASSGVGLQETQYF. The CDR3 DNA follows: TGTGCCAGCAGTGGCGTGGGACTCCAAGAGACCCAGTACTTC.

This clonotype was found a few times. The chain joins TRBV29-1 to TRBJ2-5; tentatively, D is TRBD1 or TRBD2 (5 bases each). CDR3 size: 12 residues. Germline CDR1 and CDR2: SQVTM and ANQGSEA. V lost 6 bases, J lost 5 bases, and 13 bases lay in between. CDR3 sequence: CSVETGTETQYF. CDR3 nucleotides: TGCAGCGTCGAAACCGGGACGGAGACCCAGTACTTC. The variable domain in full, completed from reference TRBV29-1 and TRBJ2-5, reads SAVISQKPSRDICQRGTSLTIQCQVDSQVTMMFWYRQQPGQSLTLIATANQGSEATYESGFVIDKFPISRPNLTFSTLTVSNMSPEDSSIYLCSVETGTETQYFGPGTRLLVL.

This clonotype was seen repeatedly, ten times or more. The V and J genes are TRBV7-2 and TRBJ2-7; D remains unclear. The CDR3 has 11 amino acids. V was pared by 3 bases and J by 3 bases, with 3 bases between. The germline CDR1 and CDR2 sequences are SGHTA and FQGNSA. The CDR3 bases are TGTGCCAGCAGCTTGCTCTACGAGCAGTACTTC. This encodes CASSLLYEQYF.

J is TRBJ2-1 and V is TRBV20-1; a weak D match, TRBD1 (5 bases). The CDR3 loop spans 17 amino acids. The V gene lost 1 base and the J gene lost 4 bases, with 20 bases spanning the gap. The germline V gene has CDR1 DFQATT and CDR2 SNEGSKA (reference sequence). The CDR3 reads CSARVRGTGSLYNEQFF. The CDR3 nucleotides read TGCAGTGCTAGAGTTAGGGGAACAGGTAGTCTTTACAATGAGCAGTTCTTC.

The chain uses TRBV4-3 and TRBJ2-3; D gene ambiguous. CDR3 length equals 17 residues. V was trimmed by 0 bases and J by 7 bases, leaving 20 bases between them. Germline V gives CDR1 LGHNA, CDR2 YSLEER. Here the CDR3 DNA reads TGCGCCAGCAGCCAAGATCATCACGTGGCTCTCTATTATACGCAGTATTTT. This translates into CASSQDHHVALYYTQYF.

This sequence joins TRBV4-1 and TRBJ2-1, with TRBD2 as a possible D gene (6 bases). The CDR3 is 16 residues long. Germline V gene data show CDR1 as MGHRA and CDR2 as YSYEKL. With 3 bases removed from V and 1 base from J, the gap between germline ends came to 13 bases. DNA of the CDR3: TGCGCCAGCAGCCACCTGGGGGGAGTTTCCTACAATGAGCAGTTCTTC. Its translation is CASSHLGGVSYNEQFF.

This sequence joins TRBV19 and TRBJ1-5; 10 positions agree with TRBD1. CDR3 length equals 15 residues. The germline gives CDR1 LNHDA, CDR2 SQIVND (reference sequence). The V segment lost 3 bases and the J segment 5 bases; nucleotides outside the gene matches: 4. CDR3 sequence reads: CASSIRTGGYQPQHF. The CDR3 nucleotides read TGTGCCAGTAGTATCCGGACAGGGGGGTATCAGCCCCAGCATTTT.

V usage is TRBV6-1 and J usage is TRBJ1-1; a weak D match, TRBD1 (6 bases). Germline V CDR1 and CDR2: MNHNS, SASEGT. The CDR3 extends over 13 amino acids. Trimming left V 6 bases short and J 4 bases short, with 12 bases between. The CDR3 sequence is CASSRQEFTEAFF. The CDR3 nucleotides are TGTGCCAGCAGCCGACAGGAATTCACTGAAGCTTTCTTT.

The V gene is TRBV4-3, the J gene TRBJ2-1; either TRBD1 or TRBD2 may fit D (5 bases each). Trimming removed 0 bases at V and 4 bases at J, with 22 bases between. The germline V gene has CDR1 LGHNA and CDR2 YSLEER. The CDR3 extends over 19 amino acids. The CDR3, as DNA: TGCGCCAGCAGCCAAGATTGGTCGATCCGAGACAGAGGGTACAATGAGCAGTTCTTC. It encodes CASSQDWSIRDRGYNEQFF.

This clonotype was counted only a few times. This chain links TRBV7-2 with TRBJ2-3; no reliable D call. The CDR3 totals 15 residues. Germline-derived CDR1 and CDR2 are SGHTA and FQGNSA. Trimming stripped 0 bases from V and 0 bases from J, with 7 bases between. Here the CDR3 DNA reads TGTGCCAGCAGCTTAGCGTCTACTAGCACAGATACGCAGTATTTT. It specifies CASSLASTSTDTQYF.

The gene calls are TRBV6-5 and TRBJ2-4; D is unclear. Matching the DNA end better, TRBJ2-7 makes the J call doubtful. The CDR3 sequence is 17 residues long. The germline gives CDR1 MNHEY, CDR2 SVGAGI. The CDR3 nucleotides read TGTGCCAGCAGTTACTTCCAGCCTACCAATATGGGCTACGAGCAGTACTTC. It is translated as CASSYFQPTNMGYEQYF.